Given below is one TCR beta chain in context. Original processing methods: Reference gene primer amplification in the assay estimated nucleated cell counts. Repertoires were generated with immunoSEQ multiplex PCR, while TCRdb's copy carries only in-frame clones and drops some. V, J and clone size were drawn from that table, and D and trimming were deduced from the DNA. The sample has 450,000 to 500,000 clones, less than 90% seen once. This specimen comes from a study of blood T cell repertoires in COVID-19. Study-wide context: Sites across the United States, Italy and Spain contributed samples from acute and convalescent COVID-19.

The sample comprised PBMCs or T cells enriched from blood (not recorded which). This TCR was sampled from a woman aged 60-70 years who had recovered from COVID-19.

The CDR3 reads CASRRSGEQYF. In DNA form, the CDR3 reads TGTGCCAGCAGGCGTTCGGGGGAGCAGTACTTC. The gene calls are TRBV12-3 or TRBV12-4 and TRBJ2-7; D perhaps matches TRBD2 (5 bases). There are 11 residues in the CDR3. The V gene lost 6 bases and the J gene lost 7 bases, with 10 bases spanning the gap.